Shown below are 3 T cell receptor beta chains from a single sample sequenced in a study of blood T cell repertoires in COVID-19. Assay used: immunoSEQ multiplex PCR; TCRdb lists only in-frame clones, some missing. The data hold 300,000 or so clones, with approximately 86% observed a single time. Sample: PBMCs or T cells enriched from blood (not recorded which). These receptors all come from a woman aged 40 to 49 with acute COVID-19.

This chain connects TRBV9 to TRBJ2-7; D is unresolved. Germline CDR1 SGDLS, CDR2 YYNGEE. Trimming removed 0 bases from V and 3 bases from J, with 7 bases in between. The CDR3 is 13 residues long. This chain's CDR3 is CASSVDDFYEQYF. Written as DNA, the CDR3 is TGTGCCAGCAGCGTAGATGACTTCTACGAGCAGTACTTC.

The genes are TRBV10-3 and TRBJ2-1; 8 positions agree with TRBD2. With 8 bases clipped from V and 13 bases from J, the junction kept 16 bases outside the gene matches. The V gene's germline CDR1 is ENHRY and CDR2 SYGVKD. The CDR3 runs 14 residues. The CDR3 loop is CAIAQTIPGTSQFF. In nucleotides, the CDR3 is TGTGCCATCGCACAAACCATCCCGGGGACTAGTCAGTTCTTC.

This clone was recorded only once. CDR3 in DNA: TGTGCCAGCAGCGCAGGGGGGAGCAATCAGCCCCAGCATTTT. Residues: CASSAGGSNQPQHF. This sequence joins TRBV28 and TRBJ1-5, with 7 positions matching TRBD1. Germline CDR1 MDHEN, CDR2 SYDVKM. V lost 6 bases and J lost 1; bases outside the gene matches: 3. This CDR3 is built from 14 residues.